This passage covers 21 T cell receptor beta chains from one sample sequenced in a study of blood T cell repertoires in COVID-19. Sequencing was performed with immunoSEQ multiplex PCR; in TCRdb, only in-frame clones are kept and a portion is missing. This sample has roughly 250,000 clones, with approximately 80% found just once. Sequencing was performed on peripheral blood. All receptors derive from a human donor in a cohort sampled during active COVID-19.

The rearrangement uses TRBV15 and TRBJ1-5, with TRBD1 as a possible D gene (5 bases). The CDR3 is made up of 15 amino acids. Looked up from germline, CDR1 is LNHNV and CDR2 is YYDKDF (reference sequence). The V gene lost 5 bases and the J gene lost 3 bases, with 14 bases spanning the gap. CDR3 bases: TGTGCCACCAGCCTGGGGCAGGGTGACAATCAGCCCCAGCATTTT. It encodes CATSLGQGDNQPQHF.

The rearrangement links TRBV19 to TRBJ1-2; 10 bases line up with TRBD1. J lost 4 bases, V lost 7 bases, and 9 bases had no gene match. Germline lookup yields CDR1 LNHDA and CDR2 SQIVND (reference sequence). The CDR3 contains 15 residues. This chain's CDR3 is CASNDPGQGTYGYTF. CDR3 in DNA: TGTGCCAGTAACGATCCGGGACAGGGGACCTATGGCTACACCTTC.

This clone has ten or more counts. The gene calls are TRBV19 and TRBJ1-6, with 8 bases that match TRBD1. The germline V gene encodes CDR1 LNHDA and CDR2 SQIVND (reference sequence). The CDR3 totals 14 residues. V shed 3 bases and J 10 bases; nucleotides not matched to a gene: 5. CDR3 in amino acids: CASSIGQGDSPLHF. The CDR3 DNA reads TGTGCCAGTAGTATCGGACAGGGAGACTCACCCCTCCACTTT.

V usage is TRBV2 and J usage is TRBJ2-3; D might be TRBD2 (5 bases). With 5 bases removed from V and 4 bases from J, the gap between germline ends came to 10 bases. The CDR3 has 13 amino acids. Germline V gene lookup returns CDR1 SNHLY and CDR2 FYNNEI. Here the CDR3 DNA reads TGTGCCAGCAGTTCTGGACTCCCAGATACGCAGTATTTT. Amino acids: CASSSGLPDTQYF.

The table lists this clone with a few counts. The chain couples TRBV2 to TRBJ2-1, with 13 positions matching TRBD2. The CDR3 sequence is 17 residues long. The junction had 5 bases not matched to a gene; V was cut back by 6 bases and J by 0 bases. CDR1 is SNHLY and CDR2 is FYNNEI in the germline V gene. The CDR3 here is CASRVGLAGSSYNEQFF. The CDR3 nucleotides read TGTGCCAGCAGAGTGGGACTAGCGGGAAGCTCCTACAATGAGCAGTTCTTC.

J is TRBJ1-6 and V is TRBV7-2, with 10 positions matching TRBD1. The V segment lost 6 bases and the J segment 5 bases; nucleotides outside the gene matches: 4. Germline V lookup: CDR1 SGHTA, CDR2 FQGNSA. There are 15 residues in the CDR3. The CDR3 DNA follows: TGTGCCAGCAGATCCGGACAGGGGGATAATTCACCCCTCCACTTT. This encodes CASRSGQGDNSPLHF.

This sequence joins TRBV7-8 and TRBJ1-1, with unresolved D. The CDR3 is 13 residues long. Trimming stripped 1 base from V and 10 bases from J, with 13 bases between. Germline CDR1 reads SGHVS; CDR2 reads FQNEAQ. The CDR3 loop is CASSLEVRQVAFF. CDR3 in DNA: TGTGCCAGCAGCTTAGAGGTACGGCAGGTAGCTTTCTTT.

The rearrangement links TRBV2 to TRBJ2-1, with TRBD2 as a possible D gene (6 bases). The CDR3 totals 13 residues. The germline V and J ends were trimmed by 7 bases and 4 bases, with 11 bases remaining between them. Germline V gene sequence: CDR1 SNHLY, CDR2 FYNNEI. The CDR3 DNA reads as TGTGCCAGCAATGGAGGGGAGTACAATGAGCAGTTCTTC. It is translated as CASNGGEYNEQFF. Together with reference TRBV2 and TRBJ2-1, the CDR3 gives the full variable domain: EPEVTQTPSHQVTQMGQEVILRCVPISNHLYFYWYRQILGQKVEFLVSFYNNEISEKSEIFDDQFSVERPDGSNFTLKIRSTKLEDSAMYFCASNGGEYNEQFFGPGTRLTVL.

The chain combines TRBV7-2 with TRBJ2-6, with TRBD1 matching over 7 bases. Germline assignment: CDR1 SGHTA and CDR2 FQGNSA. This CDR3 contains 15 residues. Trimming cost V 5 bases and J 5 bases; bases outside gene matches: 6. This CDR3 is CASSQTGDRANVLTF. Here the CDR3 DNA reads TGTGCCAGCAGCCAAACAGGGGACCGGGCCAACGTCCTGACTTTC.

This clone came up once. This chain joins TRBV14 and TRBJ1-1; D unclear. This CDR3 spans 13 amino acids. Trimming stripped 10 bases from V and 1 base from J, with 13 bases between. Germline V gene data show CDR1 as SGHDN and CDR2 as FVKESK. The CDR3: CATSRSGNTEAFF. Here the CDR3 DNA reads TGTGCCACCTCCCGATCGGGGAACACTGAAGCTTTCTTT.

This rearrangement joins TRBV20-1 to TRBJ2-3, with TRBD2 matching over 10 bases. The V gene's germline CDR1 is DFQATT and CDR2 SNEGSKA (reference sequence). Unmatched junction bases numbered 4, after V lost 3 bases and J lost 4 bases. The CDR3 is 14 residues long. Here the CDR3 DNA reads TGCAGTGCTAGTCAGCGGGAGGGCGCAGATACGCAGTATTTT. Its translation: CSASQREGADTQYF.

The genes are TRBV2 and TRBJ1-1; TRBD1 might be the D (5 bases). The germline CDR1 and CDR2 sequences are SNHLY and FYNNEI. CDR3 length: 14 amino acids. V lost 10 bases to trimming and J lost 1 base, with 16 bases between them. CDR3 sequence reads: CAIRSQGPNTEAFF. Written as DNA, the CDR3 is TGTGCCATCCGGTCCCAGGGTCCGAACACTGAAGCTTTCTTT.

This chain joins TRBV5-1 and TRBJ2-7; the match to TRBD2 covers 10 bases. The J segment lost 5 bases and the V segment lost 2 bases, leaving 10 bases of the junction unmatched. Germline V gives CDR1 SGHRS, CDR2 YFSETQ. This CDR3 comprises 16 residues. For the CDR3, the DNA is TGCGCCAGCAGCTTTGATAGGCTAGCGGGAGTCCACGAGCAGTACTTC. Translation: CASSFDRLAGVHEQYF.

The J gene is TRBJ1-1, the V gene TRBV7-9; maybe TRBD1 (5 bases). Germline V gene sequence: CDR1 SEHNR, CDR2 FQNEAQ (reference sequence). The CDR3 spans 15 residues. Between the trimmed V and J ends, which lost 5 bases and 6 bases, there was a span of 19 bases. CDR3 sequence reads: CASSRVAGWAPEAFF. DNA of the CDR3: TGTGCCAGCAGCCGGGTCGCAGGGTGGGCTCCTGAAGCTTTCTTT.

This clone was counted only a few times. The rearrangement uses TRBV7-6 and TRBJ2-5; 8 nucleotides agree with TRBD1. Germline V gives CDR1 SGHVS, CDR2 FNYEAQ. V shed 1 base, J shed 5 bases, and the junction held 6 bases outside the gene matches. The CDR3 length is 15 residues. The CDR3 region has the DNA TGTGCCAGCAGCTTAGTACAGGGGGGTAGGGAGACCCAGTACTTC. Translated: CASSLVQGGRETQYF.

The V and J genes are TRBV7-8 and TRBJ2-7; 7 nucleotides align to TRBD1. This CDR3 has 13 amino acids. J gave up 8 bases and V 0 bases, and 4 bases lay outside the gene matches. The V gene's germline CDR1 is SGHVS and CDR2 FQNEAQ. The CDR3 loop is CASSLARDSQQYF. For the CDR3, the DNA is TGTGCCAGCAGCTTAGCTAGGGACAGCCAGCAGTACTTC. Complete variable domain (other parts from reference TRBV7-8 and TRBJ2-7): GAGVSQSPRYKVAKRGQDVALRCDPISGHVSLFWYQQALGQGPEFLTYFQNEAQLDKSGLPSDRFFAERPEGSVSTLKIQRTQQEDSAVYLCASSLARDSQQYFGPGTRLTVT.

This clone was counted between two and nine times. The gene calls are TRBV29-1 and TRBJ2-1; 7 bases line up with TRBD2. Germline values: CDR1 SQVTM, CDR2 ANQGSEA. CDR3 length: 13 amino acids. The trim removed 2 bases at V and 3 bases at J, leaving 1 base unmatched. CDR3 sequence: CSVEREVYNEQFF. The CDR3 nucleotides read TGCAGCGTTGAACGGGAGGTCTACAATGAGCAGTTCTTC.

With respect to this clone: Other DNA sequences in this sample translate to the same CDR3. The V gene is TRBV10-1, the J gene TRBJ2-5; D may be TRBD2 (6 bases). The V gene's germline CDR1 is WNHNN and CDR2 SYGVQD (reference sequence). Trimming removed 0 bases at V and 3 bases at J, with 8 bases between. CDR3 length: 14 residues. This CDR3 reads CASSESGGKETQYF. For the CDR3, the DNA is TGCGCCAGCAGTGAGTCCGGCGGGAAAGAGACCCAGTACTTC.

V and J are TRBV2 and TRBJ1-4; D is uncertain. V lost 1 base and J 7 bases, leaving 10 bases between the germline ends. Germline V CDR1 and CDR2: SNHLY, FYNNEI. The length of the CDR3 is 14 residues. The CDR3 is CASSEVRLREKLFF. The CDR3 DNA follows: TGTGCCAGCAGTGAAGTGAGGCTCCGTGAAAAACTGTTTTTT.

CDR3 sequence: CASRPRGGKNNEQFF. The CDR3, as DNA: TGTGCCAGCAGACCCCGGGGGGGGAAAAACAATGAGCAGTTCTTC. The chain links TRBV3-1 (or the pseudogene TRBV3-2) to TRBJ2-1, with TRBD2 matching over 8 bases. This CDR3 is built from 15 residues. Germline V gene sequence: CDR1 LGHDT, CDR2 YNNKEL (reference sequence). J lost 5 bases, V lost 6 bases, and 9 bases had no gene match.

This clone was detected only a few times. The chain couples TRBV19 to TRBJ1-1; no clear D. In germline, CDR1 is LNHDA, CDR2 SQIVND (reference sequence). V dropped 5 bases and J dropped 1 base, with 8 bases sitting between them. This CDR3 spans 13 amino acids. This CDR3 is CASSRYSNTEAFF. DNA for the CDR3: TGTGCCAGTAGTCGTTATTCGAACACTGAAGCTTTCTTT.